This T cell receptor (beta chain) is from a study of cytomegalovirus exposure and HLA in healthy donors. It was with 60 Vbeta and 13 Jbeta primers that the PCR ran. Libraries were prepared by immunoSEQ multiplex PCR; TCRdb keeps only in-frame clonotypes and omits some of them. The top ten hold 2.5% of the sample, which has some 190,000 clones, around three quarters seen once. Study outcomes and limitations: Follow-up analysis later connected one missense variant in DCLRE1C with trimming of TCR beta V- and J-genes.

From germline, CDR1 is LGHNA and CDR2 YNFKEQ. The V gene end was trimmed by 4 bases and the J gene end by 8 bases; junction bases not matched to a gene: 5. The CDR3 covers 16 residues. As for this clone: What it binds is unknown.

The chain links TRBV4-2 to TRBJ2-4; TRBD2 matches at 16 bases. Sequencing input: PBMCs. The TCR sequence derives from a woman in her twenties or thirties in good health and CMV-seropositive. The CDR3 here is CASSPGTSGGAYIQYF. The CDR3 DNA is TGTGCCAGCAGCCCGGGGACTAGCGGGGGGGCGTACATTCAGTACTTC.